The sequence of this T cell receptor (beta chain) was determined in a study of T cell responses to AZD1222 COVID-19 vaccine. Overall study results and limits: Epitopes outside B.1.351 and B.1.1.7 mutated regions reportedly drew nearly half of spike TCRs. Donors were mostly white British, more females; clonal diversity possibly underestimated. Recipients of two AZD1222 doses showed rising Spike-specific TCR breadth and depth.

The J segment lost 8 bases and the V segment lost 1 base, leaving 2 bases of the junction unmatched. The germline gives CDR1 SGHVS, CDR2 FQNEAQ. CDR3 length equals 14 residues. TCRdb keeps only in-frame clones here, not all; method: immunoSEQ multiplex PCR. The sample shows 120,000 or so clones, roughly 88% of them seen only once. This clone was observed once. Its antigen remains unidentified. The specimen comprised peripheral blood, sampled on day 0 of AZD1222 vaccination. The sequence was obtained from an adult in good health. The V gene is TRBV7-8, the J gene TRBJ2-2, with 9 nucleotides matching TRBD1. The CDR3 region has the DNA TGTGCCAGCAGCTTAGTACAGGGGGCTGGGGAGCTGTTTTTT. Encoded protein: CASSLVQGAGELFF.